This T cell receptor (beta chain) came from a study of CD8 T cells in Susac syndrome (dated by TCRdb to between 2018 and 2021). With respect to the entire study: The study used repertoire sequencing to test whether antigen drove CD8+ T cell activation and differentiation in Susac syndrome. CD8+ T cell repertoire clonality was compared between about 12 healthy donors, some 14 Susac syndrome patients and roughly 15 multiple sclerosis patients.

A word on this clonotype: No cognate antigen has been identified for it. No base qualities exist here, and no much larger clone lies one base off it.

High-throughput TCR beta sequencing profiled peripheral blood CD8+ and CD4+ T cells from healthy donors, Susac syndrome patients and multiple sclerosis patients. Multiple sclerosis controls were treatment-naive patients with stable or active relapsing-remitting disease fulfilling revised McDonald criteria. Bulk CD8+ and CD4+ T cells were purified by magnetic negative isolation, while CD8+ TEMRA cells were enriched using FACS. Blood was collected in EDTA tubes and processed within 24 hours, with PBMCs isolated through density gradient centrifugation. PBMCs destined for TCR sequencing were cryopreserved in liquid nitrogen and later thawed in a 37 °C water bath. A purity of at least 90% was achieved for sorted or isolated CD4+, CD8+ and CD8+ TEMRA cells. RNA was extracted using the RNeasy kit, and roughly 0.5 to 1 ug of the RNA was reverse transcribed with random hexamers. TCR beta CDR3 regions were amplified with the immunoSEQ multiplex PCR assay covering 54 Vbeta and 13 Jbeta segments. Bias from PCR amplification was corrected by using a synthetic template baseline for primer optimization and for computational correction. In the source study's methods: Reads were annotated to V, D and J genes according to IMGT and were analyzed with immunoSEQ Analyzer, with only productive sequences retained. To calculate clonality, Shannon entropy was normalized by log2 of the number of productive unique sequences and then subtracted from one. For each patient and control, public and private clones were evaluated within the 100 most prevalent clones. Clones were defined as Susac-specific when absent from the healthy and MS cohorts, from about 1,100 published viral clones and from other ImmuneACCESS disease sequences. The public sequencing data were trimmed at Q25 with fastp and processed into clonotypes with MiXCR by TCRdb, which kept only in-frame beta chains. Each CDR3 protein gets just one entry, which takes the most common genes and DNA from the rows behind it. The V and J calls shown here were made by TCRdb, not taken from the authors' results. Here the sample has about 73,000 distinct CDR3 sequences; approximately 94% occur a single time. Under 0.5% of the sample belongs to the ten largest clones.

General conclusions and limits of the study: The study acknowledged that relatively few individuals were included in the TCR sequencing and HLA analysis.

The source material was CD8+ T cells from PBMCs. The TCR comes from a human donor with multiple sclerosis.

The CDR3 region: CASSPRDRDYEQYF. The nucleotides read TGTGCCAGCAGTCCCCGGGACAGGGACTACGAGCAGTACTTC. The V gene is TRBV27 and the J gene is TRBJ2-7; 9 bases in the junction line up with TRBD1. The CDR3 starts with the cysteine, ends with the phenylalanine, and has 14 residues. Only the CDR3 DNA is retained, 42 bases long and in frame from the first base. CDR1 and CDR2 (MNHEY, SMNVEV) derive from the germline V gene (reference sequence). The V end gives up 5 bases and the J end 3 bases, leaving 5 bases in the junction not matched to a gene.